These 15 T cell receptor beta chains were sequenced from one sample in a study of blood T cell repertoires in COVID-19. Only in-frame clones appear in the TCRdb table, and some are missing; sequencing was by immunoSEQ multiplex PCR. The sample yields under 250,000 clones, over 60% seen once. Material: peripheral blood. Receptors originate from a woman in her 70s with acute or convalescent COVID-19.

The rearrangement links TRBV7-9 to TRBJ1-4; TRBD1 matches at 7 bases. V shed 5 bases and J 2 bases; nucleotides not matched to a gene: 11. Germline assignment: CDR1 SEHNR and CDR2 FQNEAQ (reference sequence). CDR3 length equals 17 residues. CDR3 DNA: TGTGCCAGCAGCCGAGCTACAGGGGACGGGACTAATGAAAAACTGTTTTTT. This encodes CASSRATGDGTNEKLFF. The full variable domain, completed using reference TRBV7-9 and TRBJ1-4, is DTGVSQNPRHKITKRGQNVTFRCDPISEHNRLYWYRQTLGQGPEFLTYFQNEAQLEKSRLLSDRFSAERPKGSFSTLEIQRTEQGDSAMYLCASSRATGDGTNEKLFFGSGTQLSVL.

This chain links TRBV5-1 with TRBJ2-3, with 10 bases lining up with TRBD1. Trimming took 4 bases from V and 4 from J; bases not matched to a gene: 6. The CDR3 consists of 15 residues. Per germline, CDR1 SGHRS and CDR2 YFSETQ. CDR3 amino acids: CASSPDRGRADTQYF. CDR3 bases: TGCGCCAGCAGCCCCGACAGGGGGCGCGCAGATACGCAGTATTTT. The entire variable domain, with the rest obtained from reference TRBV5-1 and TRBJ2-3, is as follows: KAGVTQTPRYLIKTRGQQVTLSCSPISGHRSVSWYQQTPGQGLQFLFEYFSETQRNKGNFPGRFSGRQFSNSRSEMNVSTLELGDSALYLCASSPDRGRADTQYFGPGTRLTVL.

The rearrangement links TRBV9 to TRBJ2-3, with D tentatively TRBD1 (6 bases). The CDR3 totals 14 residues. V lost 3 bases, J lost 2 bases, and 10 bases lay in between. CDR1 and CDR2 (germline): SGDLS, YYNGEE. CDR3: CASSEGEFTDTQYF. CDR3 bases: TGTGCCAGCAGCGAGGGGGAGTTCACAGATACGCAGTATTTT.

In its sample, this clone was seen a few times. The V and J genes are TRBV6-5 and TRBJ2-5; D may be TRBD1 (8 bases). CDR3 size: 14 residues. V was trimmed by 2 bases and J by 7 bases, leaving 14 bases between them. CDR1 and CDR2 from the germline V gene are MNHEY and SVGAGI. In DNA form, the CDR3 reads TGTGCCAGCAGTTACGACAGGGGAGGGGGGACCCAGTACTTC. This codes for CASSYDRGGGTQYF.

The rearrangement uses TRBV6-2 or TRBV6-3 and TRBJ2-7; D is undetermined. Trimming cost V 2 bases and J 2 bases, with 7 bases left between them. The V gene's germline CDR1 is MNHEY and CDR2 SVGEGT. This CDR3 comprises 13 residues. The CDR3 sequence: CASSYERTYEQYF. DNA for the CDR3: TGTGCCAGCAGTTACGAGCGTACCTACGAGCAGTACTTC.

This clone was found a few times. The chain employs TRBV6-4 and TRBJ1-1; 8 bases are a match to TRBD1. Germline V gene sequence: CDR1 MRHNA, CDR2 SNTAGT. The CDR3 runs 13 residues. V shed 4 bases and J 3 bases; nucleotides not matched to a gene: 1. CDR3 loop: CASSATGDTEAFF. In nucleotides, the CDR3 is TGTGCCAGCAGTGCGACAGGGGACACTGAAGCTTTCTTT.

This sequence joins TRBV29-1 and TRBJ1-1, with D perhaps TRBD1 (5 bases). Trimming removed 7 bases from V and 1 base from J, with 19 bases in between. The CDR3 runs 15 residues. Germline CDR1 is SQVTM and CDR2 is ANQGSEA. CDR3 coding DNA: TGCAGCGGCTCTCGTCCTTGGGGCCGGAACACTGAAGCTTTCTTT. Protein: CSGSRPWGRNTEAFF. The full variable domain, completed using reference TRBV29-1 and TRBJ1-1, is SAVISQKPSRDICQRGTSLTIQCQVDSQVTMMFWYRQQPGQSLTLIATANQGSEATYESGFVIDKFPISRPNLTFSTLTVSNMSPEDSSIYLCSGSRPWGRNTEAFFGQGTRLTVV.

The sample holds one count of this clone. The chain joins TRBV5-1 to TRBJ2-5; D might be TRBD2 (5 bases). The CDR3 contains 16 residues. The germline V gene encodes CDR1 SGHRS and CDR2 YFSETQ. The V and J ends lost 4 bases and 5 bases respectively, with 21 bases between them. CDR3 region: CASSPGDTRRRETQYF. CDR3 DNA sequence: TGCGCCAGCAGCCCCGGGGATACACGGCGCAGGGAGACCCAGTACTTC.

The chain combines TRBV20-1 with TRBJ2-7, with 7 bases lining up with TRBD2. The V gene end was trimmed by 3 bases and the J gene end by 0 bases; junction bases not matched to a gene: 2. This CDR3 has 13 residues. CDR1 is DFQATT and CDR2 is SNEGSKA in the germline V gene (reference sequence). CDR3 sequence: CSASGGGSYEQYF. CDR3 coding DNA: TGCAGTGCTAGTGGCGGGGGCTCCTACGAGCAGTACTTC.

This clone was found once. The genes are TRBV15 and TRBJ2-1; TRBD2 agrees at 7 bases. J was trimmed by 8 bases and V by 6 bases; bases with no gene match: 13. The CDR3 length is 15 residues. Germline V gene data show CDR1 as LNHNV and CDR2 as YYDKDF (reference sequence). The CDR3 spells CATRIVAGAGHEQFF. The CDR3 DNA reads TGTGCCACCAGAATAGTGGCGGGAGCAGGGCATGAGCAGTTCTTC.

The rearrangement links TRBV27 to TRBJ1-5; D is possibly TRBD1 (6 bases). V was pared by 8 bases and J by 2 bases, with 13 bases between. The V gene's germline CDR1 is MNHEY and CDR2 SMNVEV (reference sequence). There are 14 residues in the CDR3. For the CDR3, the DNA is TGTGCCAGCCAACACAGGGATGGCAATCAGCCCCAGCATTTT. This sequence encodes CASQHRDGNQPQHF.

The table lists this clone with a count of one. Other DNA sequences in the sample encode the same CDR3. V usage is TRBV2 and J usage is TRBJ2-2; D gene unclear. Deletions cut 6 bases from V and 4 bases from J, with 3 bases between. The CDR3 extends over 11 amino acids. Germline V lookup: CDR1 SNHLY, CDR2 FYNNEI. DNA for the CDR3: TGTGCCAGCAGCGGCACCGGGGAGCTGTTTTTT. Its translation: CASSGTGELFF.

This chain connects TRBV28 to TRBJ2-7, with 9 positions matching TRBD1. The CDR3 is 17 residues long. CDR1 and CDR2 (germline): MDHEN, SYDVKM. Trimming removed 1 base from V and 1 base from J; junction bases left unmatched: 8. For the CDR3, the DNA is TGTGCCAGCAGTTTATACTTAGGACAGGGGTTATCCTACGAGCAGTACTTC. The encoded protein is CASSLYLGQGLSYEQYF. The whole variable domain, filled in from reference TRBV28 and TRBJ2-7, reads DVKVTQSSRYLVKRTGEKVFLECVQDMDHENMFWYRQDPGLGLRLIYFSYDVKMKEKGDIPEGYSVSREKKERFSLILESASTNQTSMYLCASSLYLGQGLSYEQYFGPGTRLTVT.

This clone appeared a single time. This chain joins TRBV3-1 (or the pseudogene TRBV3-2) and TRBJ1-3; D possibly corresponds to TRBD1 (6 bases). Deletions cut 4 bases from V and 5 bases from J, with 18 bases between. The CDR3 runs 16 residues. Germline V gives CDR1 LGHDT, CDR2 YNNKEL (reference sequence). CDR3 protein: CASSLTRTDGRNTIYF. CDR3 bases: TGTGCCAGCAGCCTGACCCGGACAGACGGTAGAAACACCATATATTTT.

V usage is TRBV3-1 (or the pseudogene TRBV3-2) and J usage is TRBJ2-5, with D possibly TRBD2 on 5 matching bases. The germline V gene encodes CDR1 LGHDT and CDR2 YNNKEL (reference sequence). The CDR3 spans 14 residues. V was cut by 7 bases and J by 5 bases, with 17 bases left in between. CDR3 sequence: CASNRRELGETQYF. CDR3 DNA sequence: TGTGCCAGCAACCGAAGGGAGTTGGGGGAGACCCAGTACTTC.